The 2 T cell receptor beta chains presented below share a single source sample, sequenced in a study of radiotherapy plus CTLA-4 blockade in lung cancer. Measured with immunoSEQ multiplex PCR; TCRdb has only the in-frame clones, and not every one. The table lists about 46,000 clones, 79% of them singletons. Specimen: peripheral blood, collected from a patient treated with radiotherapy plus ipilimumab. These receptors were obtained from a human donor with non-small cell lung cancer who had a complete response to radiotherapy plus ipilimumab.

This chain links TRBV25-1 with TRBJ1-2; 7 bases are a match to TRBD1. The germline V gene encodes CDR1 MGHDK and CDR2 SYGVNS. The CDR3 sequence is 14 residues long. V shed 6 bases, J shed 1 base, and the junction held 5 bases outside the gene matches. In DNA form, the CDR3 reads TGTGCCAGCAGGCCACAGGGGCTTAACTATGGCTACACCTTC. Translation: CASRPQGLNYGYTF.

The chain employs TRBV4-1 and TRBJ2-4; 8 bases fit TRBD2. J was trimmed by 6 bases and V by 3 bases; bases with no gene match: 7. The CDR3 is 15 amino acids. Germline assignment: CDR1 MGHRA and CDR2 YSYEKL. The CDR3 DNA follows: TGCGCCAGCAGCCAGGCCGACCGGGAGGGAAACATTCAGTACTTC. Protein: CASSQADREGNIQYF.